Reported below is one T cell receptor beta chain. Its antigen is currently unknown. V lost 4 bases and J lost 3, with 13 bases in between. The germline V gene encodes CDR1 LGHDT and CDR2 YNNKEL (reference sequence). This CDR3 spans 14 amino acids. The data were taken from a study of naive and memory T cell subsets. Notes on the study in general: Potentially, T cell activation and differentiation skew this RNA-based measurement.

The SP2 primer and nested alpha and beta constant region primers amplified ligated cDNA in four rounds. Alpha and beta constant region primers primed reverse transcription for blood and skin samples. TCRdb ran MiXCR on the 5' RACE reads and lists one entry per CDR3 protein. The sample consists of more than 50,000 distinct CDR3 sequences, 8% of them appearing once. TCR cDNA received a 3' ligated oligonucleotide that carried a UMI. Adult healthy volunteers gave 2.5 ml peripheral blood for whole-blood RNA. The chain combines TRBV3-1 with TRBJ2-7; D unclear. This clonotype was sampled from a female donor in good health. CDR3 sequence reads: CASSPLSTGYEQYF. The CDR3 bases are TGTGCCAGCAGCCCACTATCGACCGGCTACGAGCAGTACTTC.